This TCR beta chain was identified in a study of glioma-infiltrating T cells after dendritic cell vaccination. Overall study: At biweekly intervals, patients got three intradermal dendritic cell vaccine injections.

Patients had residual fresh-frozen tumor tissue and more than two years of survival data. Overall study results and limits: Estimated pretreatment TIL content predicted outcome after dendritic cell vaccination.

TCRdb keeps only in-frame clones here, not all; method: immunoSEQ multiplex PCR. The sample consists of some 73,000 clones, roughly four fifths of them appearing once. Germline loops: CDR1 SGHRS, CDR2 YFSETQ. The CDR3 is made up of 14 amino acids. V gave up 5 bases and J gave up 2 bases, with 13 bases separating them. A word on this clone: The antigen is undetermined.

The rearrangement links TRBV5-1 to TRBJ2-5; D might be TRBD2 (5 bases). The clonotype originates from a human donor with glioblastoma. The sequences come from blood, collected before dendritic cell vaccination. The CDR3 nucleotides read TGCGCCAGCAGTTTCGGGATAATTCAAGAGACCCAGTACTTC. It yields the protein CASSFGIIQETQYF. Full variable domain (rest looked up from reference TRBV5-1 and TRBJ2-5): KAGVTQTPRYLIKTRGQQVTLSCSPISGHRSVSWYQQTPGQGLQFLFEYFSETQRNKGNFPGRFSGRQFSNSRSEMNVSTLELGDSALYLCASSFGIIQETQYFGPGTRLLVL.